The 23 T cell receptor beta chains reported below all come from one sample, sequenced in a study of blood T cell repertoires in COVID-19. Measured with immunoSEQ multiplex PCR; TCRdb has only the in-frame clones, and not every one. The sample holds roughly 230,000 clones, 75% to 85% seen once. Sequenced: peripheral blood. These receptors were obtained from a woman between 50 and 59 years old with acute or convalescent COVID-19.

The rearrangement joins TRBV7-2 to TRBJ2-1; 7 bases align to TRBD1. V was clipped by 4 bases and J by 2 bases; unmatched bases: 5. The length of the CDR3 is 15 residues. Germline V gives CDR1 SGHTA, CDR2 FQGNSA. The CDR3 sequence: CASSSRQGTYNEQFF. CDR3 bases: TGTGCCAGCAGCTCTAGACAGGGAACCTACAATGAGCAGTTCTTC.

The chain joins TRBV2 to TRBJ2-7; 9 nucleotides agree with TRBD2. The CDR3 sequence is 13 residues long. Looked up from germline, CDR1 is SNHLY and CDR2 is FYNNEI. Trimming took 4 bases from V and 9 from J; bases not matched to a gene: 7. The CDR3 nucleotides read TGTGCCAGCAGTGGGTTGCGGGAGGGGAGGCAGTACTTC. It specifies CASSGLREGRQYF.

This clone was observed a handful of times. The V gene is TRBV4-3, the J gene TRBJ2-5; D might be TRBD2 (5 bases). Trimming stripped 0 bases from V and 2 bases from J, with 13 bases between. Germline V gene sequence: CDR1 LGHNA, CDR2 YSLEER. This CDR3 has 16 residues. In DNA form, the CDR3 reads TGCGCCAGCAGCCAAGATTCCTCTAGAGGGCAAGAGACCCAGTACTTC. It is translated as CASSQDSSRGQETQYF.

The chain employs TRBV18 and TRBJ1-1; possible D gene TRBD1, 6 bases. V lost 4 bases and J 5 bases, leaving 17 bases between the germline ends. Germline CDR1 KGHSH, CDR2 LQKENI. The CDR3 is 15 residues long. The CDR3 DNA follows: TGTGCCAGCTCACTCCCCAGGGGTATGGGTACTGAAGCTTTCTTT. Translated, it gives CASSLPRGMGTEAFF.

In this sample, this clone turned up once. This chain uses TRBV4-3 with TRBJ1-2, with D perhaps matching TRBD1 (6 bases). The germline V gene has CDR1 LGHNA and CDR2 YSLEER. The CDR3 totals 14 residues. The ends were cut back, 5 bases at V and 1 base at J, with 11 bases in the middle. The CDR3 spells CASSTSDSNYGYTF. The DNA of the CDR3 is TGCGCCAGCAGCACCTCGGACAGTAACTATGGCTACACCTTC.

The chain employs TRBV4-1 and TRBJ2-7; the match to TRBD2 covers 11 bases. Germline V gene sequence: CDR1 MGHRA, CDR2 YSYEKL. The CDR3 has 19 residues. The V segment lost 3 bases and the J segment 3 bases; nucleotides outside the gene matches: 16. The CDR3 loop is CASSQALGTIAGGSYEQYF. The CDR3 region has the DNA TGCGCCAGCAGCCAGGCCCTTGGAACAATAGCGGGGGGGAGCTACGAGCAGTACTTC.

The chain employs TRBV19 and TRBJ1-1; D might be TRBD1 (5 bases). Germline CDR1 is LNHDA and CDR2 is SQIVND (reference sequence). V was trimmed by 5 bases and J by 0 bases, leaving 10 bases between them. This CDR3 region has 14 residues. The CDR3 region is CASSRRDMNTEAFF. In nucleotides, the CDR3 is TGTGCCAGTAGTCGCAGGGATATGAACACTGAAGCTTTCTTT.

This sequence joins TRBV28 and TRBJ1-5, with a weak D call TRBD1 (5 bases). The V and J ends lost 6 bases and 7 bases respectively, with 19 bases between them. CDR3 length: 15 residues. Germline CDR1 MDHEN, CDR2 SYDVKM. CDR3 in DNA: TGTGCCAGCAGACAAGGGCCCAGGGCGGGGCAGCCCCAGCATTTT. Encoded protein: CASRQGPRAGQPQHF.

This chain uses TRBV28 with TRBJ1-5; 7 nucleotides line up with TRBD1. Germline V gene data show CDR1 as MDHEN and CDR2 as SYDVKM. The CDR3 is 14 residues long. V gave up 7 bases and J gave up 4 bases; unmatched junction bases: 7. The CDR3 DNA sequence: TGTGCCAGCAAGACAGGGCCTATTAATCAGCCCCAGCATTTT. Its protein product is CASKTGPINQPQHF.

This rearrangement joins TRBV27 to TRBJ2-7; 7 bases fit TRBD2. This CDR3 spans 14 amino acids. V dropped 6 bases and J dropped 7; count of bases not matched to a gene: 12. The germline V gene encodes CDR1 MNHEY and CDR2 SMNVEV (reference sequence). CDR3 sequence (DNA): TGTGCCAGCAGGGGTGCAGGGAGGGCGGGAGAGCAGTACTTC. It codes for CASRGAGRAGEQYF.

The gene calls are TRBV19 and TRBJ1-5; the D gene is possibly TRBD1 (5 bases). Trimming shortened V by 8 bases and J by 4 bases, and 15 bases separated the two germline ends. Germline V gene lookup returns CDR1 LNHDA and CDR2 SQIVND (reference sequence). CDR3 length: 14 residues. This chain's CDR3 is CASRSRGGNQPQHF. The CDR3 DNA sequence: TGTGCCAGTCGATCTCGGGGGGGGAATCAGCCCCAGCATTTT.

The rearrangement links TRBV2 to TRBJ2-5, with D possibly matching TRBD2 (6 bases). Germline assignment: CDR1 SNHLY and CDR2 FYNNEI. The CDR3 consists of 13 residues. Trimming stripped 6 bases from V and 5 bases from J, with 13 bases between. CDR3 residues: CASRWGSGETQYF. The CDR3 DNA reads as TGTGCCAGCAGGTGGGGGAGCGGGGAGACCCAGTACTTC.

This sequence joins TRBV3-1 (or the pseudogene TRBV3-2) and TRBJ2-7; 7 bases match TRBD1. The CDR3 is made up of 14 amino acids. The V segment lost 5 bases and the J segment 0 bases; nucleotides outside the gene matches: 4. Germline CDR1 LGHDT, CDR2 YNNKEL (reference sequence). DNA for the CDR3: TGTGCCAGCAGCGGGTGGACAGGCTCCTACGAGCAGTACTTC. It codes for CASSGWTGSYEQYF.

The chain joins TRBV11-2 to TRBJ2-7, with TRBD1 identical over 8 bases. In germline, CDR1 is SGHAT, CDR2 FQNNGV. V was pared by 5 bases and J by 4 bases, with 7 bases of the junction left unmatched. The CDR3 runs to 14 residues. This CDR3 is CASSTGRGQYEQYF. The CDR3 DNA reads TGTGCCAGCAGCACGGGCAGGGGGCAGTACGAGCAGTACTTC.

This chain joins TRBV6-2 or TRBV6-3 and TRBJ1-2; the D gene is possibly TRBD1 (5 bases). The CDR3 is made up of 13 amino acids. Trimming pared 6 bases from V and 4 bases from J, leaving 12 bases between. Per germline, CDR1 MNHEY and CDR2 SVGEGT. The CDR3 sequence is CASSQTGRYGYTF. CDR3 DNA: TGTGCCAGCAGCCAAACAGGCCGCTATGGCTACACCTTC.

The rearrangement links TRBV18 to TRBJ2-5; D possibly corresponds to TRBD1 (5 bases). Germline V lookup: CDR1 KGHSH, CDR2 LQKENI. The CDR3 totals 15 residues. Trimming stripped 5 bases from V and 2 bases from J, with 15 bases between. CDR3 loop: CASSASQRQQETQYF. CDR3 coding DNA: TGTGCCAGCTCAGCAAGCCAACGACAGCAAGAGACCCAGTACTTC.

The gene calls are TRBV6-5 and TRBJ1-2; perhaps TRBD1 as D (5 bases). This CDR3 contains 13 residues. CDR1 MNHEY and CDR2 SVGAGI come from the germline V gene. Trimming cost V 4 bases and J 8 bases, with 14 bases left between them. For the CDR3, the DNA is TGTGCCAGCAGTTTATTTCCAGGGAACGGCTACACCTTC. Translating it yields CASSLFPGNGYTF.

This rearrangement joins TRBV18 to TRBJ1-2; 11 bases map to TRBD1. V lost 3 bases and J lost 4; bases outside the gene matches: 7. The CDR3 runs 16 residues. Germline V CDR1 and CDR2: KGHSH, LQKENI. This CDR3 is CASSPGQGALGYGYTF. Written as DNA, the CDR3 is TGTGCCAGCTCACCCGGACAGGGGGCGCTTGGCTATGGCTACACCTTC.

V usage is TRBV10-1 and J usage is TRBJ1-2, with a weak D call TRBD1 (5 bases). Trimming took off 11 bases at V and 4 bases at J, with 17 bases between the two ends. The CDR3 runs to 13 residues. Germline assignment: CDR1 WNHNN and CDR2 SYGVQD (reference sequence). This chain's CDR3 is CAATETVVYGYTF. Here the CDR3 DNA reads TGCGCCGCCACGGAGACAGTAGTCTATGGCTACACCTTC.

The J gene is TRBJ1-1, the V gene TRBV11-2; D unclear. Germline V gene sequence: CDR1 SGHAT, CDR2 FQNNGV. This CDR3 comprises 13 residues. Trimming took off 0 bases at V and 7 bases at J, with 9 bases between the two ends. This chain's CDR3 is CASSLDYGSEAFF. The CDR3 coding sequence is TGTGCCAGCAGCTTAGATTACGGGAGTGAAGCTTTCTTT.

The DNA of the CDR3 is TGTGCCAGCAGTGAAATACAGGGCCGGGGGACCCAGTACTTC. Protein: CASSEIQGRGTQYF. V usage is TRBV2 and J usage is TRBJ2-5; D is perhaps TRBD1 (6 bases). The CDR3 length is 14 residues. The ends were cut back, 2 bases at V and 7 bases at J, with 14 bases in the middle. Germline V gives CDR1 SNHLY, CDR2 FYNNEI. The full variable domain, in which reference TRBV2 and TRBJ2-5 provide the parts outside the CDR3, is EPEVTQTPSHQVTQMGQEVILRCVPISNHLYFYWYRQILGQKVEFLVSFYNNEISEKSEIFDDQFSVERPDGSNFTLKIRSTKLEDSAMYFCASSEIQGRGTQYFGPGTRLLVL.

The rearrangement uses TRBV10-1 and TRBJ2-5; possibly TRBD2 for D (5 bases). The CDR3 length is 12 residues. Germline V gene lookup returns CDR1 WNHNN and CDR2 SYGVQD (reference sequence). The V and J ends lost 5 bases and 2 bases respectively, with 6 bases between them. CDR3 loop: CASSRGQETQYF. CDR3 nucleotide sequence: TGCGCCAGCAGTCGAGGGCAAGAGACCCAGTACTTC.

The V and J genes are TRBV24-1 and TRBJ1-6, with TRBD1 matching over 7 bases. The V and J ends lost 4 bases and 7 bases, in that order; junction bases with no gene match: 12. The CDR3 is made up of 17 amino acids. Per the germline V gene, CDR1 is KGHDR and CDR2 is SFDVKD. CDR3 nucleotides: TGTGCCACCAGTGACCCGGGTCCGGGACAGAGGAATTCACCCCTCCACTTT. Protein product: CATSDPGPGQRNSPLHF.